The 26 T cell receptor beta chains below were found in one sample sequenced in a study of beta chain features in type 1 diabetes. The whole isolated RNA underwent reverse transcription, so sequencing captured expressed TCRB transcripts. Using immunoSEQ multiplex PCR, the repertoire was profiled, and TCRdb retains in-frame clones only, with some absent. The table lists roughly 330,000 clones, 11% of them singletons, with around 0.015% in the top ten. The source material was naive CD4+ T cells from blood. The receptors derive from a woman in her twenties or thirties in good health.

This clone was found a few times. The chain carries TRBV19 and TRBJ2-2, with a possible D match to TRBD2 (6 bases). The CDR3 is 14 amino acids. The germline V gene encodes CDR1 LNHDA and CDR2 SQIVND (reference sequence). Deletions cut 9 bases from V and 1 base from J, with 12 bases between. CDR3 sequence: CARTGLVNTGELFF. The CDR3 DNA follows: TGTGCCAGGACGGGACTTGTGAACACCGGGGAGCTGTTTTTT.

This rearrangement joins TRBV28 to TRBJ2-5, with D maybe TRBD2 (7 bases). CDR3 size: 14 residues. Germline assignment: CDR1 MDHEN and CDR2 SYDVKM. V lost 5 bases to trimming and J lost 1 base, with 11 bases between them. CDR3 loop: CASSKGGVQETQYF. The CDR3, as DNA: TGTGCCAGCAGTAAAGGGGGGGTCCAAGAGACCCAGTACTTC.

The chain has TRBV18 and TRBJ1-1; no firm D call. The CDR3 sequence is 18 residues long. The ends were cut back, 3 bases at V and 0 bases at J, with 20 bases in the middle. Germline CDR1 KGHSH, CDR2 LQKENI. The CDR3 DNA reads TGTGCCAGCTCACCGTCCGAGTTAAGCGCTTTTCTGAACACTGAAGCTTTCTTT. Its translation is CASSPSELSAFLNTEAFF.

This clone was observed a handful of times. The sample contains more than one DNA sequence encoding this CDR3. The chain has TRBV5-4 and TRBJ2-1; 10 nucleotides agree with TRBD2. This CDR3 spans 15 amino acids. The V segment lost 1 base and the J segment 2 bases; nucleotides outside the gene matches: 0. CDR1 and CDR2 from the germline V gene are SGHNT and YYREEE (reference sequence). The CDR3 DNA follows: TGTGCCAGCAGCTTGCTAGCGGGAGCCTACAATGAGCAGTTCTTC. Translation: CASSLLAGAYNEQFF.

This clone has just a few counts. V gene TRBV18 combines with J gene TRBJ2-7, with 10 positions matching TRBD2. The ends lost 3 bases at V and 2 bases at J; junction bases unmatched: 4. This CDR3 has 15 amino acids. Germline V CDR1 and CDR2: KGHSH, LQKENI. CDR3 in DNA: TGTGCCAGCTCACCTTGGACTAGCGGAACCTACGAGCAGTACTTC. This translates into CASSPWTSGTYEQYF.

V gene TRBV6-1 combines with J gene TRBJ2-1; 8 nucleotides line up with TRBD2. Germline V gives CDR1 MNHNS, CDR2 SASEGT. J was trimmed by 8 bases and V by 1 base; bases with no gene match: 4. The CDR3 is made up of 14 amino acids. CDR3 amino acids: CASSEVGLGYEQFF. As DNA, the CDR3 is TGTGCCAGCAGTGAAGTGGGACTAGGGTATGAGCAGTTCTTC.

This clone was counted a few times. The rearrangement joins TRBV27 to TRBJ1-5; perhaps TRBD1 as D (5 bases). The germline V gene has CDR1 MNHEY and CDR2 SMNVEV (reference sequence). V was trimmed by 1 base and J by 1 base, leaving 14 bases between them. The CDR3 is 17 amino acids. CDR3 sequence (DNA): TGTGCCAGCAGTTTATTCCCCACCAGGGCCAGCAATCAGCCCCAGCATTTT. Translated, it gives CASSLFPTRASNQPQHF.

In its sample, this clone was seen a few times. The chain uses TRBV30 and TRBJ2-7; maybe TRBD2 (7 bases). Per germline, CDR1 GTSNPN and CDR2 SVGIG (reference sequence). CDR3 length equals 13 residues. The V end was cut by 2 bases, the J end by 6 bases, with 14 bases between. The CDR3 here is CAWSWGGGGEQYF. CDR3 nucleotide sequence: TGTGCCTGGAGTTGGGGGGGCGGGGGCGAGCAGTACTTC.

The CDR3 sequence is CASSEFGGVGDTQYF. In nucleotides, the CDR3 is TGTGCCAGCAGTGAATTTGGAGGGGTGGGGGATACGCAGTATTTT. The V call is TRBV25-1, the J call TRBJ2-3, with D possibly matching TRBD2 (6 bases). The CDR3 is made up of 15 amino acids. Trimming shortened V by 1 base and J by 6 bases, and 14 bases separated the two germline ends. CDR1 and CDR2 from the germline V gene are MGHDK and SYGVNS. The full variable domain, completed using reference TRBV25-1 and TRBJ2-3, is EADIYQTPRYLVIGTGKKITLECSQTMGHDKMYWYQQDPGMELHLIHYSYGVNSTEKGDLSSESTVSRIRTEHFPLTLESARPSHTSQYLCASSEFGGVGDTQYFGPGTRLTVL.

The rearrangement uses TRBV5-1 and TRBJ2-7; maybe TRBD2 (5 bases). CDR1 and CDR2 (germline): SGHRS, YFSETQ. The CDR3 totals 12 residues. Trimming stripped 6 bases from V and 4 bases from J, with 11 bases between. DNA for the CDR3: TGCGCCAGCAAGGATAGCGAGTACGAGCAGTACTTC. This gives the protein CASKDSEYEQYF.

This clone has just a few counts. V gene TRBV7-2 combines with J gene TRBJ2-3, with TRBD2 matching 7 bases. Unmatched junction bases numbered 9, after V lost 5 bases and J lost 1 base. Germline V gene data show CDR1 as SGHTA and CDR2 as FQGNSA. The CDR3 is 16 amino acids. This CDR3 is CASSPQTSRRTDTQYF. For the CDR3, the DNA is TGTGCCAGCAGCCCCCAGACTAGCCGTCGCACAGATACGCAGTATTTT.

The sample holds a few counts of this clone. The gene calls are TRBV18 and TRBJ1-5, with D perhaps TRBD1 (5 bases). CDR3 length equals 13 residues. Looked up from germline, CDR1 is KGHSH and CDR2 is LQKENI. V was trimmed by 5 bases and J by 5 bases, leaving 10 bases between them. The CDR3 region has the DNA TGTGCCAGCTCAGATTCGGGGGATCAGCCCCAGCATTTT. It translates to CASSDSGDQPQHF.

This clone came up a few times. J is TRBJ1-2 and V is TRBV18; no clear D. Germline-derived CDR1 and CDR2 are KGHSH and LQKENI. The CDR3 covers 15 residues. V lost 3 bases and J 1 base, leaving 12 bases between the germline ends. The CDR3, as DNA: TGTGCCAGCTCACCCGGAGAGCGAGATAACTATGGCTACACCTTC. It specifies CASSPGERDNYGYTF.

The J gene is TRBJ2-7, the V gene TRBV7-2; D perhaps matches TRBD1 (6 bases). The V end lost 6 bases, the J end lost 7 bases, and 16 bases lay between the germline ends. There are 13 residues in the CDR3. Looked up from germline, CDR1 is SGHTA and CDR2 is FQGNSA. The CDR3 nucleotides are TGTGCCAGCAGTGGAGTGGGGGCGGGTGAGCAGTACTTC. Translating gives CASSGVGAGEQYF.

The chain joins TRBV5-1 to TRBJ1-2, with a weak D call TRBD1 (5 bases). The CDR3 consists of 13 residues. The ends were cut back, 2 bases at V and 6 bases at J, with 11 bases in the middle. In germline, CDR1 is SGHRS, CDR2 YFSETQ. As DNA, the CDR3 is TGCGCCAGCAGCTTATCGCCAGGGAATGGCTACACCTTC. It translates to CASSLSPGNGYTF.

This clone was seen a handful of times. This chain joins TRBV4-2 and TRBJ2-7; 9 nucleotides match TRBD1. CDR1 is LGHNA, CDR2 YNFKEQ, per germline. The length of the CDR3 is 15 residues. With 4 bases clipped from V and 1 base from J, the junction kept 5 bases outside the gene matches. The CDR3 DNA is TGTGCCAGCAGCCGGACAGGGGTTGAGTCCTACGAGCAGTACTTC. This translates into CASSRTGVESYEQYF.

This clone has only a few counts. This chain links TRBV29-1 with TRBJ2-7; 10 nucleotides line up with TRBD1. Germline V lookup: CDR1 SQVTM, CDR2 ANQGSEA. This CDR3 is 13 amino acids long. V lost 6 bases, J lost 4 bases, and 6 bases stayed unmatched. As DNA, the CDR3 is TGCAGCGTGTGGGACAGGGGAGGATACGAGCAGTACTTC. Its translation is CSVWDRGGYEQYF.

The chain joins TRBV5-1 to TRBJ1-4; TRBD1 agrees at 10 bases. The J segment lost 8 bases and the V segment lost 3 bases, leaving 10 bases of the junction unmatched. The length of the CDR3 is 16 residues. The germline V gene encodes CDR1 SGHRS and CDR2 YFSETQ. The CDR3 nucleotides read TGCGCCAGCAGCTCCAATACCGGGACAGGGGCAGAAAAACTGTTTTTT. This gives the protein CASSSNTGTGAEKLFF.

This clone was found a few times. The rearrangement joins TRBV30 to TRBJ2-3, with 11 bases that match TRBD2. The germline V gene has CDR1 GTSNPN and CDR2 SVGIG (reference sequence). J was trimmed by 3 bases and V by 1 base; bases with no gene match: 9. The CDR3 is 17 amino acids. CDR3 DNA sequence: TGTGCCTGGAGTGACGCACGACTAGCGGGAAGAACAGATACGCAGTATTTT. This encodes CAWSDARLAGRTDTQYF.

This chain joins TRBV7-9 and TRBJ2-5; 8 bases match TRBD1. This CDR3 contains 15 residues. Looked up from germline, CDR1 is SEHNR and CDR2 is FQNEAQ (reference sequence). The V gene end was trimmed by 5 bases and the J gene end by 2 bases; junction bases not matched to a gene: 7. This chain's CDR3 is CASSRNRTGQETQYF. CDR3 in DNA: TGTGCCAGCAGCCGCAACCGGACAGGGCAAGAGACCCAGTACTTC. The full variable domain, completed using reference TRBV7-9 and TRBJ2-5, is DTGVSQNPRHKITKRGQNVTFRCDPISEHNRLYWYRQTLGQGPEFLTYFQNEAQLEKSRLLSDRFSAERPKGSFSTLEIQRTEQGDSAMYLCASSRNRTGQETQYFGPGTRLLVL.

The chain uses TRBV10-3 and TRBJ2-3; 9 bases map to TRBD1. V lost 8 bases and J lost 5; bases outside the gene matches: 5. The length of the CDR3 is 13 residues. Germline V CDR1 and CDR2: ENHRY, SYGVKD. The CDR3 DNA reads TGTGCCATCGGGACAGGGCTGGAAGATACGCAGTATTTT. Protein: CAIGTGLEDTQYF.

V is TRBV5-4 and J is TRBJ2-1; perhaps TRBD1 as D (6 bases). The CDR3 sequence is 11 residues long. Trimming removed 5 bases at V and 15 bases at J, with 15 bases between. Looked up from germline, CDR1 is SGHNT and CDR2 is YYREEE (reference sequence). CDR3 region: CASRAQDSLFF. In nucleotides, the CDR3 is TGTGCCAGCAGAGCACAGGACAGTCTGTTCTTC.

CDR3 residues: CASSISSYEQYF. As DNA, the CDR3 is TGTGCCAGCAGTATCAGCTCCTACGAGCAGTACTTC. V gene TRBV2 combines with J gene TRBJ2-7; D gene ambiguous. This CDR3 has 12 residues. Germline CDR1 reads SNHLY; CDR2 reads FYNNEI. Trimming left V 5 bases short and J 0 bases short, with 5 bases between.

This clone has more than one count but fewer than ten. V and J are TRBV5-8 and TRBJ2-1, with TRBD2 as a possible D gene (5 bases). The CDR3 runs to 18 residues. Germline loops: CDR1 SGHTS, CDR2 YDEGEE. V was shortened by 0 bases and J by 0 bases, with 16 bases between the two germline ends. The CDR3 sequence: CASSLGLIVAGSYNEQFF. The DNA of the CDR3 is TGTGCCAGCAGCTTGGGACTGATTGTGGCGGGCTCCTACAATGAGCAGTTCTTC.

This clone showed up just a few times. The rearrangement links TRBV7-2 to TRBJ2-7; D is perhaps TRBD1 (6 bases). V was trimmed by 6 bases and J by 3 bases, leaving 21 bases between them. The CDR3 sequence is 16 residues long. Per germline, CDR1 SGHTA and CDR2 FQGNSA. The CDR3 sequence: CASRVTGPALLYEQYF. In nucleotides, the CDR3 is TGTGCCAGCAGAGTCACAGGGCCAGCGCTCCTCTACGAGCAGTACTTC.

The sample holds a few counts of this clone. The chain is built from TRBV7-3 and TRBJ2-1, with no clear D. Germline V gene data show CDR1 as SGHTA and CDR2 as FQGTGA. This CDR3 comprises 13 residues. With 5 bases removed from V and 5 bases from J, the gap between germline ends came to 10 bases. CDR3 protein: CASSQFRDNEQFF. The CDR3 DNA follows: TGTGCCAGCAGCCAATTTCGGGACAATGAGCAGTTCTTC. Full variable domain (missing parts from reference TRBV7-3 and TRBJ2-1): GAGVSQTPSNKVTEKGKYVELRCDPISGHTALYWYRQSLGQGPEFLIYFQGTGAADDSGLPNDRFFAVRPEGSVSTLKIQRTERGDSAVYLCASSQFRDNEQFFGPGTRLTVL.